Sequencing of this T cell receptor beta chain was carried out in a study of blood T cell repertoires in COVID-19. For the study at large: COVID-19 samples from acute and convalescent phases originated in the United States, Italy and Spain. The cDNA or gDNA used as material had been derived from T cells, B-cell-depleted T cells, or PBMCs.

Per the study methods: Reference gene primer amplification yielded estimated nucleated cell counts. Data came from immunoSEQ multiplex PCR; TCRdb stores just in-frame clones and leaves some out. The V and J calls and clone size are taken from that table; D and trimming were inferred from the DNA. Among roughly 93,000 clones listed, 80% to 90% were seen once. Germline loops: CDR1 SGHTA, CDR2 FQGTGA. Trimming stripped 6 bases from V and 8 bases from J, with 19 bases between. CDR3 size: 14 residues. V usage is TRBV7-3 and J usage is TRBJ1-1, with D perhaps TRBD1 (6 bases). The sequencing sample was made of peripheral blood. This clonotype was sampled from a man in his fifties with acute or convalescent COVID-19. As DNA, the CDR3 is TGTGCCAGCAGTTCGACAGGTTCCGTATTAGAAGCTTTCTTT. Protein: CASSSTGSVLEAFF.